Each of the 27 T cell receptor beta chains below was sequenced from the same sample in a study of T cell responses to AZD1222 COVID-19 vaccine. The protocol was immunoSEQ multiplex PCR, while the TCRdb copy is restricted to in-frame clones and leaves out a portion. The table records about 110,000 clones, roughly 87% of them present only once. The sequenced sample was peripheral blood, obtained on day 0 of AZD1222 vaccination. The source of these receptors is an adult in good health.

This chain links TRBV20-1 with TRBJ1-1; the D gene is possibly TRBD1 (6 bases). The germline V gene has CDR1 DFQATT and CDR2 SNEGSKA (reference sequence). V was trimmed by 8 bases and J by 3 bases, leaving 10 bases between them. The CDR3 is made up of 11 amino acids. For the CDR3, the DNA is TGCAGTTACAGGGTCGACACTGAAGCTTTCTTT. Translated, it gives CSYRVDTEAFF.

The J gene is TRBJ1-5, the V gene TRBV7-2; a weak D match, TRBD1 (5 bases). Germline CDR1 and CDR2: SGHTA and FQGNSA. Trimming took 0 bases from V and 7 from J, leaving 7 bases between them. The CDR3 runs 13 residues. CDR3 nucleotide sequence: TGTGCCAGCAGCTTAGCCAACAGGCAGCCCCAGCATTTT. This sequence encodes CASSLANRQPQHF.

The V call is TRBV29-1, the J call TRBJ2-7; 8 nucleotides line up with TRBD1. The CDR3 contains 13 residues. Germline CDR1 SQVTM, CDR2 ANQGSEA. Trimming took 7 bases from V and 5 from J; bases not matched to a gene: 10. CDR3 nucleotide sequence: TGCAGCGCTCGGACAGGGCTGTCCCACGAGCAGTACTTC. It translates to CSARTGLSHEQYF.

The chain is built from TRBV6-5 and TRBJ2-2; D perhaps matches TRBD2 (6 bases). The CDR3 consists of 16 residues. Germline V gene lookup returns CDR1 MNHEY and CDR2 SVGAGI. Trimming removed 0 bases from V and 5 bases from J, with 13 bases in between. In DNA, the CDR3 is TGTGCCAGCAGTTACTCGAGAGCAGGGAGGACCGGGGAGCTGTTTTTT. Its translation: CASSYSRAGRTGELFF.

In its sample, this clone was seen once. Written as DNA, the CDR3 is TGTGCCAGCAGTTCCGTTCCCCCCGCGACAAGGGCGTATGAGCAGTACTTC. Protein product: CASSSVPPATRAYEQYF. The chain couples TRBV28 to TRBJ2-7, with D hard to call. The CDR3 runs 17 residues. V was shortened by 4 bases and J by 7 bases, with 26 bases between the two germline ends. Germline V gene sequence: CDR1 MDHEN, CDR2 SYDVKM.

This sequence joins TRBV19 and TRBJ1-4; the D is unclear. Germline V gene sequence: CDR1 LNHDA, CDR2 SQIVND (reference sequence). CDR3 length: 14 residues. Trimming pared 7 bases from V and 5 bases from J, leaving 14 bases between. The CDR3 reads CASNPTGKNEKLFF. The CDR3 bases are TGTGCCAGTAACCCGACGGGGAAAAATGAAAAACTGTTTTTT.

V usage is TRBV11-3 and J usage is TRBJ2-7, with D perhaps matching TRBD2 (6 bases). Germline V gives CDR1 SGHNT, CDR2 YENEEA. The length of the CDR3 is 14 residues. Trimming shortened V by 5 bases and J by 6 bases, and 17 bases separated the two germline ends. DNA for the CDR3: TGTGCCAGCAGCCCCCGGATGACTAGTGCCGAGCAGTACTTC. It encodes CASSPRMTSAEQYF. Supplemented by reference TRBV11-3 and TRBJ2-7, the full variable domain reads EAGVVQSPRYKIIEKKQPVAFWCNPISGHNTLYWYLQNLGQGPELLIRYENEEAVDDSQLPKDRFSAERLKGVDSTLKIQPAELGDSAVYLCASSPRMTSAEQYFGPGTRLTVT.

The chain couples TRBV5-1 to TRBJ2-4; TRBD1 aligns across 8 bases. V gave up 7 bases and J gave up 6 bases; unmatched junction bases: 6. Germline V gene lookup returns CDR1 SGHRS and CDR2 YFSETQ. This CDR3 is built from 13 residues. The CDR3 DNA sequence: TGCGCCAGCCGGCAGGGGGCGGGAAACATTCAGTACTTC. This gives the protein CASRQGAGNIQYF.

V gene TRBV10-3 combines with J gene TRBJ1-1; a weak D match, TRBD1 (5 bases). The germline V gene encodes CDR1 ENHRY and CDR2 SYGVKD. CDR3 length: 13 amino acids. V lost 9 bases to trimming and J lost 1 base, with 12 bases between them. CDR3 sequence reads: CAIGDEKNTEAFF. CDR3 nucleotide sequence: TGTGCCATAGGGGACGAAAAGAACACTGAAGCTTTCTTT.

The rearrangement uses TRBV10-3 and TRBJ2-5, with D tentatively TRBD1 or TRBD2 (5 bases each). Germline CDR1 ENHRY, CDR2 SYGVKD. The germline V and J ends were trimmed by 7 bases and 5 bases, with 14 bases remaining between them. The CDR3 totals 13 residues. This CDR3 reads CAIMEGERETQYF. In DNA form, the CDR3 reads TGTGCCATCATGGAAGGGGAGAGGGAGACCCAGTACTTC.

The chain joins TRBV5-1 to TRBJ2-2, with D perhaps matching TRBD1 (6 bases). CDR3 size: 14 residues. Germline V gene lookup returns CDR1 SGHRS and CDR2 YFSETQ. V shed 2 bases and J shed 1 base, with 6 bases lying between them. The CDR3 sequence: CASSLGGNTGELFF. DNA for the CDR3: TGCGCCAGCAGCTTAGGGGGGAACACCGGGGAGCTGTTTTTT.

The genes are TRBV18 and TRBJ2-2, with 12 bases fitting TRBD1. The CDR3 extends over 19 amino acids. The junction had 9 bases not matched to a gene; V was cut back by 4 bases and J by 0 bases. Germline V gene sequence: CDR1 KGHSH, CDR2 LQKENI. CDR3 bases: TGTGCCAGCTCACAATTACCGGGACAGGGGGCTACGAACACCGGGGAGCTGTTTTTT. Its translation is CASSQLPGQGATNTGELFF.

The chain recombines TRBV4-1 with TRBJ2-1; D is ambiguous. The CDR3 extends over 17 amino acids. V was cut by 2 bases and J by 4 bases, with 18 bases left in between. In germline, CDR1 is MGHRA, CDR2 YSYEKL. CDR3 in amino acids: CASSQSYVPDSYNEQFF. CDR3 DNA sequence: TGCGCCAGCAGCCAAAGTTACGTTCCGGATTCGTACAATGAGCAGTTCTTC.

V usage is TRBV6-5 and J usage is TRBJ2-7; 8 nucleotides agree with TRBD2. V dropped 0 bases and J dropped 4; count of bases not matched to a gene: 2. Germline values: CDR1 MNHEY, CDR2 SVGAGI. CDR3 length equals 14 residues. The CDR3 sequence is CASSYSRGDYEQYF. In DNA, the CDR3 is TGTGCCAGCAGTTACTCGCGGGGGGATTACGAGCAGTACTTC.

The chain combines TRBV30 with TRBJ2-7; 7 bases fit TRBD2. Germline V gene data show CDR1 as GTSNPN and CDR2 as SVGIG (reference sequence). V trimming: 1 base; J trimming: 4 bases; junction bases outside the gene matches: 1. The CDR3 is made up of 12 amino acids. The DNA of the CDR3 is TGTGCCTGGAGTGGAGCGGGGTACGAGCAGTACTTC. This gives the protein CAWSGAGYEQYF.

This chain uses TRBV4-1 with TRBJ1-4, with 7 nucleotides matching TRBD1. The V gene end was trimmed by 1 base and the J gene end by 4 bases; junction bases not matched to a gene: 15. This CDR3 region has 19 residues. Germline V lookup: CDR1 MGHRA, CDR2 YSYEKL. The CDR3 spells CASSQVPPFGGQINEKLFF. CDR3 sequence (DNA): TGCGCCAGCAGCCAAGTTCCTCCCTTCGGGGGACAGATTAATGAAAAACTGTTTTTT.

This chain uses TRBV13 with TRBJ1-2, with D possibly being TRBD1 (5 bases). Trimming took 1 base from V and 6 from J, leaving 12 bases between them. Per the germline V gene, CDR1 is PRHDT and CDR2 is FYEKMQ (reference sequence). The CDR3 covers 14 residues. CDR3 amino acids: CASSLAGLVHGYTF. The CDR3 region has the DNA TGTGCCAGCAGCTTAGCAGGGTTGGTTCATGGCTACACCTTC.

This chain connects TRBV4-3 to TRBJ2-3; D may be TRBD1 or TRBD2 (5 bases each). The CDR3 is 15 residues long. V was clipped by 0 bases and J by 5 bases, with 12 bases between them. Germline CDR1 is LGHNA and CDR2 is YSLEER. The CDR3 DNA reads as TGCGCCAGCAGCCAAGACCGGCAGGGAGAAGATACGCAGTATTTT. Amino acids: CASSQDRQGEDTQYF.

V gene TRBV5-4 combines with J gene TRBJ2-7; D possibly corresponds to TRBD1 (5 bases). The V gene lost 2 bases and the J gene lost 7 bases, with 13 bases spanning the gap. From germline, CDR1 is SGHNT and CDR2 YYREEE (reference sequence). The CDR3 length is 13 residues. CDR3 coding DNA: TGTGCCAGCAGCTTTAAAGGGGTCCGGGAGCAGTACTTC. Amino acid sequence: CASSFKGVREQYF.

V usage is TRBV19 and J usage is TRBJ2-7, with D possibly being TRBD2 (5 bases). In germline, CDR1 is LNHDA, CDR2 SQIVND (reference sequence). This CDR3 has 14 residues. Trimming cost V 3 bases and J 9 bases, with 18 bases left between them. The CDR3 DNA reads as TGTGCCAGTAGTATCAACAACGACGGCCGGGGGCAGTACTTC. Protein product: CASSINNDGRGQYF.

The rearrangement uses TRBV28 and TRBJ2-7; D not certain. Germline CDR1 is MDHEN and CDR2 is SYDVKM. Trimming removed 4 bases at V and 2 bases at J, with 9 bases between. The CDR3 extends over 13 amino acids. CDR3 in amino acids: CASSYGYTYEQYF. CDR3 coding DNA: TGTGCCAGCAGTTATGGCTATACCTACGAGCAGTACTTC. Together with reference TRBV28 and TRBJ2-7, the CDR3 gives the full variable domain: DVKVTQSSRYLVKRTGEKVFLECVQDMDHENMFWYRQDPGLGLRLIYFSYDVKMKEKGDIPEGYSVSREKKERFSLILESASTNQTSMYLCASSYGYTYEQYFGPGTRLTVT.

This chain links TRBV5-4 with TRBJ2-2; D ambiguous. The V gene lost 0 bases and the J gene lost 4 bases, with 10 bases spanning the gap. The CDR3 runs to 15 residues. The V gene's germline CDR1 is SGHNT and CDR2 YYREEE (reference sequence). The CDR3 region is CASSLAQRGTGELFF. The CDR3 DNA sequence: TGTGCCAGCAGCTTGGCCCAGCGAGGCACCGGGGAGCTGTTTTTT. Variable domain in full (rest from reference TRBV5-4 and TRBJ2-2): ETGVTQSPTHLIKTRGQQVTLRCSSQSGHNTVSWYQQALGQGPQFIFQYYREEENGRGNFPPRFSGLQFPNYSSELNVNALELDDSALYLCASSLAQRGTGELFFGEGSRLTVL.

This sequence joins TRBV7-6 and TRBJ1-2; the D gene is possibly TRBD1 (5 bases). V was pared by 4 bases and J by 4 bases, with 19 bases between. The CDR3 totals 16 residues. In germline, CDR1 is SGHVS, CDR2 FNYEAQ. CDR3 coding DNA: TGTGCCAGCAGCTGGATTGAACATAGGGGATTCTATGGCTACACCTTC. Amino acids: CASSWIEHRGFYGYTF.

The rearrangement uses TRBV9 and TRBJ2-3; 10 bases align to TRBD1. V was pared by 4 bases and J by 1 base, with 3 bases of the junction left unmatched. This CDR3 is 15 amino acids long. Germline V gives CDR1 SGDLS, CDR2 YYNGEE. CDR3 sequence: CASSPGQGGTDTQYF. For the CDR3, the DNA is TGTGCCAGCAGCCCCGGACAGGGGGGCACAGATACGCAGTATTTT.

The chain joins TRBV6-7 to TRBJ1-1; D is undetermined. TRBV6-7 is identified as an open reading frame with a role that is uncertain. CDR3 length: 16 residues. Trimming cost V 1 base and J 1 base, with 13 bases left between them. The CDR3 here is CASSYLPDGSNTEAFF. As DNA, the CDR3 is TGTGCCAGCAGTTACTTACCGGACGGCTCGAACACTGAAGCTTTCTTT.

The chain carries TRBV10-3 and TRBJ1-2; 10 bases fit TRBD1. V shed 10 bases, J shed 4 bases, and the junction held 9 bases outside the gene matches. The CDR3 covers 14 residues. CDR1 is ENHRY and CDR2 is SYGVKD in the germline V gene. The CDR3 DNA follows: TGTGCCAGCAGACAGGGGGCTAGGGCCTATGGCTACACCTTC. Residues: CASRQGARAYGYTF.

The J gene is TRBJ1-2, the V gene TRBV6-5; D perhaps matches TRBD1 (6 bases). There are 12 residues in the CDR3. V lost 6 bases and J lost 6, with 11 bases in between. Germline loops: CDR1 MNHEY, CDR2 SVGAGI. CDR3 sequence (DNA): TGTGCCAGCAGCCCCCGGGGGCATGGCTACACCTTC. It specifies CASSPRGHGYTF.